The following is a T cell receptor (beta chain) sequence with its context. This sample is part of a study of blood T cell repertoires in COVID-19. At the level of the study: Sites in the United States, Italy and Spain provided acute and convalescent COVID-19 samples. The cDNA or gDNA used as material had been derived from T cells, B-cell-depleted T cells, or PBMCs.

Original methodology: Estimates of nucleated cell counts were drawn from the amplification of reference gene primers. The protocol was immunoSEQ multiplex PCR, while the TCRdb copy is restricted to in-frame clones and leaves out a portion. V and J calls and clone size follow that table, whereas D and trimming were derived from the DNA. This table has approximately 75,000 clones, roughly 83% appearing once. CDR3 size: 15 residues. Germline CDR1 is SGHTS and CDR2 is YDEGEE. V dropped 1 base and J dropped 0 bases, with 5 bases sitting between them. The receptor's source is a man under 40 with COVID-19, enrolled during active disease. The chain has TRBV5-8 and TRBJ2-6; D is perhaps TRBD2 (5 bases). Sequencing used peripheral blood. The DNA for the CDR3 is TGTGCCAGCAGCTTGCGGGGCTCTGGGGCCAACGTCCTGACTTTC. This translates into CASSLRGSGANVLTF. Using reference TRBV5-8 and TRBJ2-6 for the parts outside the CDR3, the full variable domain is EAGVTQSPTHLIKTRGQQATLRCSPISGHTSVYWYQQALGLGLQFLLWYDEGEERNRGNFPPRFSGRQFPNYSSELNVNALELEDSALYLCASSLRGSGANVLTFGAGSRLTVL.